The sequence of this T cell receptor (beta chain) was determined in a study of cytomegalovirus exposure and HLA in healthy donors. A note on this clone: Its antigen is unknown.

V lost 5 bases and J 1 base, leaving 21 bases between the germline ends. The CDR3 is 17 amino acids. Per the germline V gene, CDR1 is MDHEN and CDR2 is SYDVKM. Study conclusions and caveats: Specificity for CMV antigens was confirmed in vitro for three of the CMV-associated chains. Associated with cytomegalovirus, according to the listing, were approximately 160 TCR beta chains.

Healthy bone marrow donors made up the donors. With 60 Vbeta and 13 Jbeta primers, the PCR was carried out. The assay was immunoSEQ multiplex PCR, and TCRdb's table has in-frame clones only and misses some. The data contain under 55,000 clones, approximately 70% of them singletons. The rearrangement uses TRBV28 and TRBJ2-7; the D gene is possibly TRBD1 (5 bases). This receptor was identified in a woman aged 45-65 years in good health and CMV-seronegative. The sequencing sample was made of PBMCs. CDR3 sequence (DNA): TGTGCCAGCAGTCTCCGGGTCCGACTTACAGGATCCTACGAGCAGTACTTC. It yields the protein CASSLRVRLTGSYEQYF.